A single TCR beta chain is shown here with its context. Its target is not known. This sample was taken from a study of beta chain features in type 1 diabetes. Findings of the study overall: Moderately but significantly shorter TCRB CDR3s were found in Type 1 diabetes patients in all four CD4+ subsets. Within patients, naive, central memory and Treg TCRB repertoires seemed more similar than within healthy donors.

The investigators reverse transcribed all of the isolated RNA, so they sequenced expressed TCRB transcripts. Reads from naive, central memory and regulatory T cell samples averaged about 3.3 million. Sequencing was performed with immunoSEQ multiplex PCR; in TCRdb, only in-frame clones are kept and a portion is missing. This table holds about 340,000 clones, less than 15% found once. V gave up 2 bases and J gave up 5 bases; unmatched junction bases: 8. Germline CDR1 KGHSH, CDR2 LQKENI. The CDR3 consists of 16 residues. V gene TRBV18 combines with J gene TRBJ2-1, with 8 bases aligning to TRBD1. This receptor was obtained from a woman aged 18-29 years with type 1 diabetes. The sequencing input was naive CD4+ T cells from blood. The CDR3 loop is CASSPTRTGIDNEQFF. CDR3 coding DNA: TGTGCCAGCTCACCAACAAGGACAGGGATCGACAATGAGCAGTTCTTC.